These 9 T cell receptor beta chains were sequenced from one sample in a study of cytotoxic CD8 clonotypes in ibrutinib-treated CLL. The repertoire was sequenced with immunoSEQ multiplex PCR; TCRdb's copy has only in-frame clones and lacks some. The sample consists of 35,000 to 50,000 clones, roughly 70% of them appearing once. Specimen: PBMCs, collected at disease progression, from a patient treated with ibrutinib. The receptor set was obtained from a human donor with chronic lymphocytic leukemia.

The chain carries TRBV5-8 and TRBJ2-6; D is perhaps TRBD1 or TRBD2 (5 bases each). The CDR3 loop spans 20 amino acids. Germline CDR1 SGHTS, CDR2 YDEGEE. V dropped 3 bases and J dropped 0 bases, with 22 bases sitting between them. The CDR3: CASSWNAGTQKASGANVLTF. The CDR3, as DNA: TGTGCCAGCAGCTGGAACGCCGGGACGCAAAAAGCCTCTGGGGCCAACGTCCTGACTTTC.

In DNA form, the CDR3 reads TGTGCCAGTAGTATCTGGAGGGCCCCGGGAGCCGGGGAGCTGTTTTTT. Residues: CASSIWRAPGAGELFF. This chain links TRBV19 with TRBJ2-2, with D possibly matching TRBD2 (6 bases). Trimming shortened V by 3 bases and J by 6 bases, and 17 bases separated the two germline ends. Germline V gene sequence: CDR1 LNHDA, CDR2 SQIVND (reference sequence). This CDR3 comprises 16 residues.

The rearrangement uses TRBV11-2 and TRBJ2-7; no firm D call. The CDR3 is 14 residues long. Germline CDR1 is SGHAT and CDR2 is FQNNGV. Deletions cut 5 bases from V and 2 bases from J, with 13 bases between. CDR3 in DNA: TGTGCCAGCAGCAGTCAGTGGGAAGCCTACGAGCAGTACTTC. It codes for CASSSQWEAYEQYF.

A few counts support this clone. In nucleotides, the CDR3 is TGTGCCAGCAGCTCAGACGGCAATCAGCCCCAGCATTTT. Its translation: CASSSDGNQPQHF. The rearrangement uses TRBV7-2 and TRBJ1-5, with D unclear. This CDR3 comprises 13 residues. The V gene lost 4 bases and the J gene lost 2 bases, with 6 bases spanning the gap. The V gene's germline CDR1 is SGHTA and CDR2 FQGNSA.

This chain joins TRBV6-1 and TRBJ2-7, with a weak D call TRBD1 (6 bases). Germline V gene data show CDR1 as MNHNS and CDR2 as SASEGT. V was cut by 4 bases and J by 3 bases, with 13 bases left in between. The CDR3 is 14 amino acids. The CDR3 region has the DNA TGTGCCAGCAGTGGGACAGCGACCGTCTACGAGCAGTACTTC. Translated: CASSGTATVYEQYF.

The rearrangement joins TRBV12-5 to TRBJ1-1, with D unresolved. The CDR3 runs 12 residues. Germline lookup yields CDR1 LGHNT and CDR2 FRNRAP. Trimming pared 1 base from V and 7 bases from J, leaving 7 bases between. The CDR3 DNA reads as TGTGCTAGTGGTTTGGCAGAGAGTGAAGCTTTCTTT. It is translated as CASGLAESEAFF. Together with reference TRBV12-5 and TRBJ1-1, the CDR3 gives the full variable domain: DARVTQTPRHKVTEMGQEVTMRCQPILGHNTVFWYRQTMMQGLELLAYFRNRAPLDDSGMPKDRFSAEMPDATLATLKIQPSEPRDSAVYFCASGLAESEAFFGQGTRLTVV.

The CDR3 nucleotides read TGCGCCAGCAGTGAGGATAACTATGGCTACACCTTC. Translation: CASSEDNYGYTF. V gene TRBV5-1 combines with J gene TRBJ1-2; D gene ambiguous. CDR1 and CDR2 from the germline V gene are SGHRS and YFSETQ. V dropped 5 bases and J dropped 1 base, with 6 bases sitting between them. The CDR3 runs 12 residues.

The chain joins TRBV6-7 to TRBJ1-5; D call uncertain. TRBV6-7 has ORF status, its function being uncertain. With 7 bases removed from V and 5 bases from J, the gap between germline ends came to 21 bases. The CDR3 consists of 16 residues. This CDR3 is CASNLIGRLKHQPQHF. DNA for the CDR3: TGTGCCAGCAATCTAATCGGCAGACTGAAACATCAGCCCCAGCATTTT.

This clone was observed once. This sequence joins TRBV10-2 and TRBJ2-7, with TRBD1 matching 8 bases. Germline V CDR1 and CDR2: WSHSY, SAAADI. The CDR3 runs 12 residues. Losses at the gene ends were 6 bases for V and 2 bases for J; bases not matched to a gene: 0. The CDR3, as DNA: TGCGCCAGCAGACAGGGGGCCTACGAGCAGTACTTC. This encodes CASRQGAYEQYF.